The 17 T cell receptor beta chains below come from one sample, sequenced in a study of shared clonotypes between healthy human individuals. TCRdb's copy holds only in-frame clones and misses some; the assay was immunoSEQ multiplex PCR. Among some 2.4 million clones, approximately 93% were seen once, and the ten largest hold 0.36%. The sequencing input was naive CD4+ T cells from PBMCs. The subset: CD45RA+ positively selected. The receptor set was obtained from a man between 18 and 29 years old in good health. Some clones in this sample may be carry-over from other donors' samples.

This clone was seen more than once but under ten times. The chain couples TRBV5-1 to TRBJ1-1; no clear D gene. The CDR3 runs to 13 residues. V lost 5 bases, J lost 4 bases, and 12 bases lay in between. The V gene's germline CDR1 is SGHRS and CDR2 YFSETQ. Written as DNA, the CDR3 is TGCGCCAGCAGTGGCCAGGAACTCACTGAAGCTTTCTTT. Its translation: CASSGQELTEAFF.

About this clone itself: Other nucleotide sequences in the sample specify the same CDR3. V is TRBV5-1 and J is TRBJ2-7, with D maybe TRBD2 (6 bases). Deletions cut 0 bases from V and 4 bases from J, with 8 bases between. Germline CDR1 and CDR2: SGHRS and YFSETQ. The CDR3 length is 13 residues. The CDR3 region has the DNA TGCGCCAGCAGCTTGGTGGGGGGATACGAGCAGTACTTC. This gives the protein CASSLVGGYEQYF.

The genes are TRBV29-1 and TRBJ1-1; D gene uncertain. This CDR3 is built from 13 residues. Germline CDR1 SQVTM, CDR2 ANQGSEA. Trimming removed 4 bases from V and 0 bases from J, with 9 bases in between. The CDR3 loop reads CSVGSGLNTEAFF. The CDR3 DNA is TGCAGCGTTGGGTCGGGGTTGAACACTGAAGCTTTCTTT.

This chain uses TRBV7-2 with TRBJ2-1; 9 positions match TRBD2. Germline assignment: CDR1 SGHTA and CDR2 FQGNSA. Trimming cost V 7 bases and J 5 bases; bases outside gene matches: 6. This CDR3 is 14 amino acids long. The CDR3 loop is CASTQTSGHNEQFF. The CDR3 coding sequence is TGTGCCAGCACCCAGACTAGCGGACACAATGAGCAGTTCTTC.

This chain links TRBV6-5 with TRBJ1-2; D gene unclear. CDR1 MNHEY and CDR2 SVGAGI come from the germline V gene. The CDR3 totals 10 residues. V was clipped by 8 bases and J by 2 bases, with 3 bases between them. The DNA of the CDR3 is TGTGCCAGCGCCAACTATGGCTACACCTTC. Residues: CASANYGYTF.

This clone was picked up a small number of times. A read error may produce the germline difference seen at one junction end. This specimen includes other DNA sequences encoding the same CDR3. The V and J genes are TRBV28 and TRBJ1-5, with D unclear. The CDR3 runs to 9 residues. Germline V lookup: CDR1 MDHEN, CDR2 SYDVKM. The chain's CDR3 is CASNQPQHF. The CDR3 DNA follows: TGTGCCAGCAACCAGCCCCAGCATTTT.

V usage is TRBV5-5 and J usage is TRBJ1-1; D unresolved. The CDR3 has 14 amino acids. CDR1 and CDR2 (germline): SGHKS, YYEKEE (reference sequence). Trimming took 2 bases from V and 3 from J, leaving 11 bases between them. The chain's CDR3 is CASSLGWRDTEAFF. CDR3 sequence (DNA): TGTGCCAGCAGCTTAGGGTGGCGTGACACTGAAGCTTTCTTT.

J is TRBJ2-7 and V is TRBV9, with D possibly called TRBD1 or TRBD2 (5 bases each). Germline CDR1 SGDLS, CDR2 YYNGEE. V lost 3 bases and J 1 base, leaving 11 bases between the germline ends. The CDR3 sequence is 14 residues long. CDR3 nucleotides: TGTGCCAGCAGCGGCCGGGACCCGTCCTACGAGCAGTACTTC. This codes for CASSGRDPSYEQYF.

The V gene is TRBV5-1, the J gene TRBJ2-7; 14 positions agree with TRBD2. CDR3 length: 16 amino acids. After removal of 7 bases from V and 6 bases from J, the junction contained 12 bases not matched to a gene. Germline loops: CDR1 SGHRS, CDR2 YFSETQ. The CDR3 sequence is CASQGLAGVGLGEQYF. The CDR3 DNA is TGCGCCAGCCAGGGACTAGCGGGAGTTGGCCTCGGCGAGCAGTACTTC.

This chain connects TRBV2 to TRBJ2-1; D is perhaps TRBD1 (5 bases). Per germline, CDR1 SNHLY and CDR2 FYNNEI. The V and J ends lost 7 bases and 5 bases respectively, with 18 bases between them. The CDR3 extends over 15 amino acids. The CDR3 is CASTPGSARDNEQFF. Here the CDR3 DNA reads TGTGCCAGCACTCCTGGGTCAGCCAGGGACAATGAGCAGTTCTTC. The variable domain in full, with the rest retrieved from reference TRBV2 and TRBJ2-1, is EPEVTQTPSHQVTQMGQEVILRCVPISNHLYFYWYRQILGQKVEFLVSFYNNEISEKSEIFDDQFSVERPDGSNFTLKIRSTKLEDSAMYFCASTPGSARDNEQFFGPGTRLTVL.

The CDR3 DNA reads TGTGCCAGCAGCCCTATGACTTCGGCGTCGCAGTACTTC. It codes for CASSPMTSASQYF. The gene calls are TRBV11-2 and TRBJ2-7, with unresolved D. CDR3 length: 13 amino acids. Trimming took 5 bases from V and 9 from J, leaving 17 bases between them. Germline CDR1 SGHAT, CDR2 FQNNGV. Drawing the rest from reference TRBV11-2 and TRBJ2-7, the complete variable domain is EAGVAQSPRYKIIEKRQSVAFWCNPISGHATLYWYQQILGQGPKLLIQFQNNGVVDDSQLPKDRFSAERLKGVDSTLKIQPAKLEDSAVYLCASSPMTSASQYFGPGTRLTVT.

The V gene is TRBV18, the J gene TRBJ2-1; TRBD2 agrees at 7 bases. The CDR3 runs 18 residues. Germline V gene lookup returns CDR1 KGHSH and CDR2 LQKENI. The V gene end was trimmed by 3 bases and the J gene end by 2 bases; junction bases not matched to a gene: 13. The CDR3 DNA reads TGTGCCAGCTCACCTGCCCTCCCGGCGGGAGACACCTACAATGAGCAGTTCTTC. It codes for CASSPALPAGDTYNEQFF.

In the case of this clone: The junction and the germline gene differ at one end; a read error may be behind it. CDR3 bases: TGCGCCAGCAGCGCCTCAGGGGGAGCAACTGATGAAAAACTGTTTTTT. It encodes CASSASGGATDEKLFF. The V gene is TRBV5-1, the J gene TRBJ1-4, with 7 nucleotides matching TRBD1. The CDR3 runs to 16 residues. Per the germline V gene, CDR1 is SGHRS and CDR2 is YFSETQ.

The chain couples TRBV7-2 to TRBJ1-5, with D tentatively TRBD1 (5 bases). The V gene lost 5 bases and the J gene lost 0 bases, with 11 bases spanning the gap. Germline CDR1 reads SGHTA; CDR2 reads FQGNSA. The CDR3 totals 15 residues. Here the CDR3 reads CASSRGTGSNQPQHF. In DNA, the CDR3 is TGTGCCAGCAGCCGGGGAACAGGTAGCAATCAGCCCCAGCATTTT. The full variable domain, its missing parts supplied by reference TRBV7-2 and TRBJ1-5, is GAGVSQSPSNKVTEKGKDVELRCDPISGHTALYWYRQSLGQGLEFLIYFQGNSAPDKSGLPSDRFSAERTGGSVSTLTIQRTQQEDSAVYLCASSRGTGSNQPQHFGDGTRLSIL.

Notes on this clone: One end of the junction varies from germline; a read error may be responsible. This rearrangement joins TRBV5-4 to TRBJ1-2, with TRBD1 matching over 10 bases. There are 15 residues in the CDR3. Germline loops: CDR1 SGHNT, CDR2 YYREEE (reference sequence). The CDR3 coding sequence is TGTGCCAGCAGCCGACAAGGACAGGGGGTCTATGGCTGCACCTTC. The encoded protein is CASSRQGQGVYGCTF.

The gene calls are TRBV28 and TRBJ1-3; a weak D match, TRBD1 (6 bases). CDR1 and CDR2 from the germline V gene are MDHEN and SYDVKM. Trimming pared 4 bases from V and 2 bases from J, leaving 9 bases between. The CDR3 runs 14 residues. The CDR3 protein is CASSSRGPGNTIYF. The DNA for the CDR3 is TGTGCCAGCAGTTCCAGGGGACCTGGAAACACCATATATTTT.

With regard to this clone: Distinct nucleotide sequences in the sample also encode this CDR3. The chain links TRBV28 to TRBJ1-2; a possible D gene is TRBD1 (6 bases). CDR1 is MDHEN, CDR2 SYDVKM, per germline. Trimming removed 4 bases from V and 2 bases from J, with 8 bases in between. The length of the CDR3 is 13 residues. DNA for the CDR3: TGTGCCAGCAGTTCGGGACAAAACTATGGCTACACCTTC. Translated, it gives CASSSGQNYGYTF.